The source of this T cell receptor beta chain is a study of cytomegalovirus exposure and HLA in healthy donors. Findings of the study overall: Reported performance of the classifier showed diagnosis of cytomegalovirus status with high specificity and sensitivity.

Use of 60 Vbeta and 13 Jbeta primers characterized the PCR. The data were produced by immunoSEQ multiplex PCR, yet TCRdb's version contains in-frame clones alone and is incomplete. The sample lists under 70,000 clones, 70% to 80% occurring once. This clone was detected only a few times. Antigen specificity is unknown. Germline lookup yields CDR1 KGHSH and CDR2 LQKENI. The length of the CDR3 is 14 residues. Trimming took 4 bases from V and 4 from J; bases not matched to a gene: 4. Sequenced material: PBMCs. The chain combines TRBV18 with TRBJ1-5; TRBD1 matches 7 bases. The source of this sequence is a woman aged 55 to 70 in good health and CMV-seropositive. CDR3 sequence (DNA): TGTGCCAGCTCACGGCAGGGGGGAAATCAGCCCCAGCATTTT. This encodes CASSRQGGNQPQHF.